This T cell receptor (beta chain) was recorded in a study of control samples from healthy donors and cancer patients. Comments on this clone: Compared with germline, one end of the junction differs, possibly owing to a read error.

Assay used: immunoSEQ multiplex PCR; TCRdb lists only in-frame clones, some missing. The sample holds around 100,000 clones; around 90% are singletons and the top ten take around 3%. This CDR3 has 15 residues. CDR1 and CDR2 from the germline V gene are LNHNV and YYDKDF (reference sequence). This chain links TRBV15 with TRBJ1-4; a weak D match, TRBD1 (6 bases). The sequenced sample consisted of blood. This receptor was identified in a human donor in good health. The donor label of this sample is uncertain. CDR3 in amino acids: CATSGETGPDEKLFF. The CDR3 bases are TGTGCCACCAGCGGAGAAACAGGGCCTGATGAAAAACTGTTTTTT.